The clone carrying this TCR beta chain appeared a single time. The germline V and J ends were trimmed by 6 bases and 1 base, with 9 bases remaining between them. The CDR3 consists of 13 residues. Only in-frame clones appear in the TCRdb table, and some are missing; sequencing was by immunoSEQ multiplex PCR. The sample has hundreds of thousands of clones; about 80% are singletons. These data come from a study of blood T cell repertoires in COVID-19. Looking at the study overall: The United States, Italy and Spain were the sources of the acute and convalescent COVID-19 samples.

The chain combines TRBV12-3 or TRBV12-4 with TRBJ1-1; possible D gene TRBD1, 6 bases. The TCR sequence derives from a man older than 75 with acute or convalescent COVID-19. The specimen sequenced was peripheral blood. The CDR3 loop is CASSRTENTEAFF. CDR3 DNA: TGTGCCAGCAGCCGGACAGAGAACACTGAAGCTTTCTTT.